This T cell receptor (beta chain) was sequenced in a study of blood T cell repertoires in COVID-19. Study information: Samples representing acute and convalescent COVID-19 were sourced from the United States, Italy and Spain. In each case, the material was cDNA or gDNA derived from T cells, B-cell-depleted T cells, or PBMCs.

The participants were between roughly 18 and 89 years old and came from 20 to 30 US areas. Germline CDR1 reads SGDLS; CDR2 reads YYNGEE. The CDR3 is 13 amino acids. Trimming took off 6 bases at V and 3 bases at J, with 11 bases between the two ends. Here immunoSEQ multiplex PCR was the method, and the copy in TCRdb shows in-frame clones only, minus some. The profile covers about 270,000 clones, with about nine tenths appearing a single time and around 1.9% taken by the ten largest. This clonotype was obtained from a woman aged 55 to 70 who had recovered from COVID-19. V usage is TRBV9 and J usage is TRBJ2-3; D is possibly TRBD1 (6 bases). The specimen was PBMCs or T cells enriched from blood (not recorded which). The CDR3 sequence is CASTTGSTDTQYF. CDR3 sequence (DNA): TGTGCCAGCACAACAGGGAGTACAGATACGCAGTATTTT.